Listed here are 24 T cell receptor beta chains from one sample, sequenced in a study of blood T cells in healthy people across ages. The authors ran a second PCR of 7 to 11 cycles using a sample-barcoded 5' primer and a J-beta primer mix. TCRdb analysed the 5' RACE reads with MiXCR anew, one entry per CDR3 protein. This sample has roughly 1 million distinct CDR3 sequences, with about 25% found just once. The same sample was also studied in work on T cells of mothers and their children.

Sequenced input: blood. Every receptor here comes from a girl aged 2 to 9 in good health.

V and J are TRBV4-3 and TRBJ1-1; D remains ambiguous. Germline CDR1 reads LGHNA; CDR2 reads YSLEER. V lost 4 bases and J 4 bases, leaving 19 bases between the germline ends. The CDR3 loop spans 16 amino acids. The CDR3 DNA reads TGCGCCAGCAGCCCGAACTCCTGGTTCATCGGCACTGAAGCTTTCTTT. Translation gives CASSPNSWFIGTEAFF.

This clonotype was seen a few times. This chain uses TRBV5-1 with TRBJ2-3, with 9 bases aligning to TRBD1. CDR1 is SGHRS and CDR2 is YFSETQ in the germline V gene. This CDR3 region has 18 residues. The V segment lost 2 bases and the J segment 5 bases; nucleotides outside the gene matches: 15. CDR3 sequence (DNA): TGCGCCAGCAGCTTTCATCCCTTCCCGGGACAGGGAGAAGATACGCAGTATTTT. This translates into CASSFHPFPGQGEDTQYF.

This clonotype was counted between two and nine times. V and J are TRBV29-1 and TRBJ1-1; D is possibly TRBD1 (6 bases). CDR1 SQVTM and CDR2 ANQGSEA come from the germline V gene. The germline V and J ends were trimmed by 5 bases and 1 base, with 14 bases remaining between them. This CDR3 is 14 amino acids long. CDR3 in DNA: TGCAGCGTTATGTTAGGGGGGTGGAACACTGAAGCTTTCTTT. It codes for CSVMLGGWNTEAFF.

V usage is TRBV5-1 and J usage is TRBJ1-5; D unresolved. The CDR3 consists of 14 residues. Germline values: CDR1 SGHRS, CDR2 YFSETQ. Trimming pared 0 bases from V and 8 bases from J, leaving 12 bases between. The CDR3 region is CASSLEGAGKPQHF. For the CDR3, the DNA is TGCGCCAGCAGCTTGGAGGGAGCTGGAAAGCCCCAGCATTTT.

There are a few counts of this clonotype. V and J are TRBV30 and TRBJ2-6; 7 nucleotides match TRBD1. Germline values: CDR1 GTSNPN, CDR2 SVGIG (reference sequence). After removal of 3 bases from V and 0 bases from J, the junction contained 2 bases not matched to a gene. The CDR3 length is 15 residues. CDR3 region: CAWRGQYSGANVLTF. The DNA for the CDR3 is TGTGCCTGGAGGGGACAGTACTCTGGGGCCAACGTCCTGACTTTC.

This chain links TRBV5-5 with TRBJ2-5; possibly TRBD1 for D (6 bases). The CDR3 length is 14 residues. The V end lost 4 bases, the J end lost 3 bases, and 13 bases lay between the germline ends. The V gene's germline CDR1 is SGHKS and CDR2 YYEKEE (reference sequence). The DNA of the CDR3 is TGTGCCAGCAGCCTGTGGTCAGGGGAAGAGACCCAGTACTTC. This codes for CASSLWSGEETQYF. Supplemented by reference TRBV5-5 and TRBJ2-5, the full variable domain reads DAGVTQSPTHLIKTRGQQVTLRCSPISGHKSVSWYQQVLGQGPQFIFQYYEKEERGRGNFPDRFSARQFPNYSSELNVNALLLGDSALYLCASSLWSGEETQYFGPGTRLLVL.

Details on this clonotype: Compared with germline, one end of the junction differs, possibly owing to a read error. This sequence joins TRBV28 and TRBJ2-5; D unclear. The CDR3 spans 12 residues. Germline V gives CDR1 MDHEN, CDR2 SYDVKM. The CDR3 DNA sequence: TGTGCCAGCAGGACGGTTCAAGAGGCCCAGTACTTC. Encoded protein: CASRTVQEAQYF.

The rearrangement links TRBV24-1 to TRBJ1-5; no reliable D call. Germline values: CDR1 KGHDR, CDR2 SFDVKD. The V and J ends lost 6 bases and 1 base respectively, with 9 bases between them. The CDR3 has 14 amino acids. The CDR3 DNA is TGTGCCACCAGTCGTAGACAAAGCAATCAGCCCCAGCATTTT. This gives the protein CATSRRQSNQPQHF.

This clonotype was picked up a small number of times. The chain joins TRBV29-1 to TRBJ2-7; TRBD1 aligns across 7 bases. The CDR3 runs to 15 residues. J was trimmed by 5 bases and V by 6 bases; bases with no gene match: 16. Germline values: CDR1 SQVTM, CDR2 ANQGSEA. CDR3 DNA sequence: TGCAGCGTCGTGCCGTACTTTGGACAGGCGGACGAGCAGTACTTC. Translating gives CSVVPYFGQADEQYF.

V gene TRBV27 combines with J gene TRBJ2-1; tentative D call: TRBD1 (6 bases). V was cut by 0 bases and J by 4 bases, with 16 bases left in between. The CDR3 runs 17 residues. CDR1 is MNHEY and CDR2 is SMNVEV in the germline V gene (reference sequence). CDR3 DNA: TGTGCCAGCAGTTTATCTCTAGGGACAAAGCCTTACAATGAGCAGTTCTTC. Translating gives CASSLSLGTKPYNEQFF.

V gene TRBV20-1 combines with J gene TRBJ2-5; perhaps TRBD1 as D (6 bases). The better agreement between TRBJ2-7 and the DNA end casts doubt on the J call. In germline, CDR1 is DFQATT, CDR2 SNEGSKA (reference sequence). This CDR3 contains 13 residues. The CDR3 DNA is TGCAGTGCTAGAGTCCAGGGGACCTACGAGCAGTACTTC. Its protein product is CSARVQGTYEQYF.

This rearrangement joins TRBV14 to TRBJ1-4; D gene uncertain. Looked up from germline, CDR1 is SGHDN and CDR2 is FVKESK. The CDR3 has 18 residues. The V and J ends lost 4 bases and 0 bases respectively, with 18 bases between them. CDR3 in amino acids: CASSPPDSSGATNEKLFF. The CDR3 nucleotides read TGTGCCAGCAGCCCACCCGACTCTTCCGGAGCAACTAATGAAAAACTGTTTTTT.

This clonotype was detected only a few times. CDR3 nucleotide sequence: TGCGCCAGCAGCTTGGAAGTCGGCCGGCAAGCTTTCTTT. Translating gives CASSLEVGRQAFF. V is TRBV5-1 and J is TRBJ1-1; D call uncertain. Looked up from germline, CDR1 is SGHRS and CDR2 is YFSETQ. Trimming removed 0 bases at V and 9 bases at J, with 12 bases between. The length of the CDR3 is 13 residues.

This clonotype was counted a few times. The rearrangement links TRBV7-8 to TRBJ1-5; 10 bases map to TRBD1. There are 18 residues in the CDR3. The germline V gene encodes CDR1 SGHVS and CDR2 FQNEAQ. Losses at the gene ends were 1 base for V and 0 bases for J; bases not matched to a gene: 6. In nucleotides, the CDR3 is TGTGCCAGCAGCTTAGTAGGGGGACAGGGGTATAGCAATCAGCCCCAGCATTTT. Protein: CASSLVGGQGYSNQPQHF.

This clonotype turned up a few times. The chain recombines TRBV6-6 with TRBJ2-1; 9 bases match TRBD1. CDR3 size: 14 residues. J was trimmed by 7 bases and V by 2 bases; bases with no gene match: 3. Germline loops: CDR1 MNHNY, CDR2 SVGAGI (reference sequence). The DNA of the CDR3 is TGTGCCAGCAGTTACCGGGACAGGGTTAATGAGCAGTTCTTC. It specifies CASSYRDRVNEQFF.

This clonotype has a handful of counts. This chain joins TRBV24-1 and TRBJ2-4; 8 bases align to TRBD1. Trimming removed 3 bases from V and 7 bases from J; junction bases left unmatched: 7. The germline gives CDR1 KGHDR, CDR2 SFDVKD. This CDR3 is 15 amino acids long. CDR3 region: CATSDPGTGHNIQYF. CDR3 nucleotides: TGTGCCACCAGTGATCCCGGGACAGGCCATAACATTCAGTACTTC.

V is TRBV10-3 and J is TRBJ1-4; no clear D gene. From germline, CDR1 is ENHRY and CDR2 SYGVKD. Trimming left V 8 bases short and J 7 bases short, with 20 bases between. The CDR3 is made up of 15 amino acids. The CDR3 nucleotides read TGTGCCATCCGACAAGGACTCACTCAAAGTGAAAAACTGTTTTTT. This gives the protein CAIRQGLTQSEKLFF.

The gene calls are TRBV29-1 and TRBJ1-1; 7 bases match TRBD1. The J segment lost 3 bases and the V segment lost 4 bases, leaving 8 bases of the junction unmatched. Germline CDR1 is SQVTM and CDR2 is ANQGSEA. The CDR3 has 14 residues. CDR3 protein: CSVVGGQTYTEAFF. The CDR3, as DNA: TGCAGCGTTGTAGGGGGACAGACTTACACTGAAGCTTTCTTT. The entire variable domain, with the rest obtained from reference TRBV29-1 and TRBJ1-1, is as follows: SAVISQKPSRDICQRGTSLTIQCQVDSQVTMMFWYRQQPGQSLTLIATANQGSEATYESGFVIDKFPISRPNLTFSTLTVSNMSPEDSSIYLCSVVGGQTYTEAFFGQGTRLTVV.

There are a few counts of this clonotype. V and J are TRBV28 and TRBJ2-1, with 9 bases fitting TRBD2. The junction had 7 bases not matched to a gene; V was cut back by 5 bases and J by 5 bases. CDR3 length: 15 amino acids. Germline CDR1 reads MDHEN; CDR2 reads SYDVKM. In DNA, the CDR3 is TGTGCCAGCAGTACGCGACTAGCGGCTGACAATGAGCAGTTCTTC. Translation gives CASSTRLAADNEQFF.

A note on this clonotype: This CDR3 fails to terminate in the conserved phenylalanine or tryptophan, so it likely reflects a read error. V and J are TRBV12-3 or TRBV12-4 and TRBJ1-2, with D uncertain. V lost 4 bases and J 8 bases, leaving 20 bases between the germline ends. The CDR3 contains 15 residues. The CDR3 is CASSSGTQIQRGYTL. The CDR3 bases are TGTGCCAGCAGTTCGGGCACTCAGATTCAGCGGGGCTACACCCTC.

This chain joins TRBV20-1 and TRBJ2-5; 13 positions match TRBD2. The J call may be mistaken, given a closer DNA end match to TRBJ2-1. CDR1 and CDR2 (germline): DFQATT, SNEGSKA (reference sequence). This CDR3 is built from 13 residues. The CDR3, as DNA: TGCAGCGCTCAGGGACTAGCGGGATATGAGCAGTTCTTC. It translates to CSAQGLAGYEQFF.

This clonotype occurred a few times. The J gene is TRBJ2-3, the V gene TRBV5-1; D is ambiguous. CDR3 size: 16 residues. Per germline, CDR1 SGHRS and CDR2 YFSETQ. V lost 3 bases, J lost 4 bases, and 18 bases lay in between. The CDR3 protein is CASSSEMKTKADTQYF. The CDR3 nucleotides are TGCGCCAGCAGCTCTGAGATGAAAACAAAGGCAGATACGCAGTATTTT.

The chain joins TRBV3-1 to TRBJ2-2; D unresolved. The V and J ends lost 1 base and 6 bases respectively, with 6 bases between them. The length of the CDR3 is 13 residues. Per the germline V gene, CDR1 is LGHDT and CDR2 is YNNKEL (reference sequence). The CDR3 spells CASSQVVSGELFF. The CDR3 DNA is TGTGCCAGCAGCCAAGTTGTTTCCGGGGAGCTGTTTTTT.

This clonotype has just a few counts. Its ends do not fully match the called genes, so a read error is possible. J is TRBJ2-5 and V is TRBV20-1; 9 nucleotides align to TRBD2. The CDR3 loop spans 11 amino acids. The germline V gene has CDR1 DFQATT and CDR2 SNEGSKA (reference sequence). CDR3 nucleotides: TGCAATGCTAGCGGGACAGAGACCCAGTACTTC. This codes for CNASGTETQYF.